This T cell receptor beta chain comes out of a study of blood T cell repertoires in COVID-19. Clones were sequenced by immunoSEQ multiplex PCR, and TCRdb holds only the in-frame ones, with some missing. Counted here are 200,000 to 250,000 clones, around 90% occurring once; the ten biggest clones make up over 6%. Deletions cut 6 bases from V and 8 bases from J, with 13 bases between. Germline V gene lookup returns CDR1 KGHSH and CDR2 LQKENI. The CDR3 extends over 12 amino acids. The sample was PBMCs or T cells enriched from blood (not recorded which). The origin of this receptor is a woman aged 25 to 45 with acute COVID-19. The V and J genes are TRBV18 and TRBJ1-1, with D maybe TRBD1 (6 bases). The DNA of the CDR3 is TGTGCCAGCTCTGCAGGGGCTGCAGAAGCTTTCTTT. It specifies CASSAGAAEAFF.